The next 12 T cell receptor beta chains were all read from a single sample in a study of blood T cell repertoires in COVID-19. TCRdb keeps only in-frame clones here, not all; method: immunoSEQ multiplex PCR. The sample records 250,000 to 350,000 clones, roughly 85% being singletons. Sequenced sample: PBMCs or T cells enriched from blood (not recorded which). The source is a woman aged 50 to 60 who had recovered from COVID-19.

The chain joins TRBV25-1 to TRBJ2-1; D remains ambiguous. V lost 0 bases and J lost 10, with 10 bases in between. CDR3 size: 13 residues. CDR1 MGHDK and CDR2 SYGVNS come from the germline V gene. The chain's CDR3 is CASSEYAAREQFF. The DNA for the CDR3 is TGTGCCAGCAGTGAATATGCGGCCCGGGAGCAGTTCTTC.

The V gene is TRBV13, the J gene TRBJ1-3; weak D call: TRBD1 (5 bases). Germline assignment: CDR1 PRHDT and CDR2 FYEKMQ (reference sequence). CDR3 size: 19 residues. With 1 base removed from V and 0 bases from J, the gap between germline ends came to 19 bases. The CDR3 DNA reads TGTGCCAGCAGCTTAGCAGAGACAGCCCGGGAGAGCTCTGGAAACACCATATATTTT. Protein product: CASSLAETARESSGNTIYF.

The V gene is TRBV4-1, the J gene TRBJ2-5; 8 positions match TRBD2. The V gene end was trimmed by 0 bases and the J gene end by 4 bases; junction bases not matched to a gene: 4. The CDR3 is made up of 15 amino acids. Germline CDR1 MGHRA, CDR2 YSYEKL. CDR3 coding DNA: TGCGCCAGCAGCCAAGATGGGCTAGCGGGAGAGACCCAGTACTTC. It encodes CASSQDGLAGETQYF.

CDR3 region: CARSLLIRTSGRSGELFF. The CDR3, as DNA: TGTGCCAGAAGCTTATTGATCAGGACTAGCGGGAGGAGCGGGGAGCTGTTTTTT. This chain links TRBV7-5 with TRBJ2-2; the table's D gene call, TRBD2, was not cross checked with the DNA. TRBV7-5 is flagged as a pseudogene. The CDR3 extends over 18 amino acids.

The chain links TRBV6-6 to TRBJ2-1; D remains ambiguous. This CDR3 has 15 residues. Germline values: CDR1 MNHNY, CDR2 SVGAGI (reference sequence). The V gene lost 5 bases and the J gene lost 5 bases, with 16 bases spanning the gap. The CDR3 region is CASSELRYSNNEQFF. Here the CDR3 DNA reads TGTGCCAGCAGTGAGCTCCGCTATTCCAACAATGAGCAGTTCTTC.

The table lists this clone with a count of one. V is TRBV7-8 and J is TRBJ1-3, with no clear D. The CDR3 has 15 amino acids. Trimming stripped 1 base from V and 0 bases from J, with 7 bases between. Germline CDR1 SGHVS, CDR2 FQNEAQ. CDR3 sequence reads: CASSLEFLSGNTIYF. CDR3 nucleotides: TGTGCCAGCAGCTTAGAATTTCTCTCTGGAAACACCATATATTTT.

This chain joins TRBV11-3 and TRBJ2-7; D possibly corresponds to TRBD2 (5 bases). CDR1 is SGHNT and CDR2 is YENEEA in the germline V gene. The CDR3 runs to 13 residues. The V end was cut by 2 bases, the J end by 3 bases, with 8 bases between. CDR3 sequence: CASSLTGNYEQYF. In DNA, the CDR3 is TGTGCCAGCAGCTTAACGGGGAACTACGAGCAGTACTTC.

The chain joins TRBV9 to TRBJ2-1; TRBD1 aligns across 7 bases. The V segment lost 4 bases and the J segment 6 bases; nucleotides outside the gene matches: 10. This CDR3 contains 15 residues. Germline V gene data show CDR1 as SGDLS and CDR2 as YYNGEE. The CDR3 region has the DNA TGTGCCAGCAGCTCGCCGACAGGGCCCAGCAATGAGCAGTTCTTC. It translates to CASSSPTGPSNEQFF.

The rearrangement uses TRBV7-9 and TRBJ1-4, with 7 bases that match TRBD1. The germline V gene encodes CDR1 SEHNR and CDR2 FQNEAQ (reference sequence). The CDR3 has 14 amino acids. J was trimmed by 1 base and V by 5 bases; bases with no gene match: 1. CDR3 DNA sequence: TGTGCCAGCAGCCGACAGGGAACTAATGAAAAACTGTTTTTT. Translated: CASSRQGTNEKLFF.

The chain carries TRBV10-2 and TRBJ1-5; a weak D match, TRBD1 (6 bases). The CDR3 loop spans 13 amino acids. The V end lost 4 bases, the J end lost 7 bases, and 11 bases lay between the germline ends. Germline values: CDR1 WSHSY, CDR2 SAAADI. The CDR3 region is CASSVQGGQPQHF. The CDR3 region has the DNA TGCGCCAGCAGTGTACAGGGCGGGCAGCCCCAGCATTTT.

The chain carries TRBV2 and TRBJ1-4; 9 bases are shared with TRBD1. CDR1 is SNHLY and CDR2 is FYNNEI in the germline V gene. The trim removed 7 bases at V and 6 bases at J, leaving 6 bases unmatched. This CDR3 region has 14 residues. The CDR3 DNA reads as TGTGCCAGCACGGGGGACAGGGTGGATGAAAAACTGTTTTTT. Translating it yields CASTGDRVDEKLFF.

This sequence joins TRBV19 and TRBJ2-1; TRBD1 matches 9 bases. Germline V gives CDR1 LNHDA, CDR2 SQIVND (reference sequence). This CDR3 region has 15 residues. V trimming: 6 bases; J trimming: 7 bases; junction bases outside the gene matches: 10. In nucleotides, the CDR3 is TGTGCCAGTAGATTGGGACAGGGAAATAGAAATGAGCAGTTCTTC. This encodes CASRLGQGNRNEQFF.